This T cell receptor (beta chain) originates from a study of cytomegalovirus exposure and HLA in healthy donors. V lost 4 bases, J lost 4 bases, and 13 bases lay in between. The germline CDR1 and CDR2 sequences are MGHRA and YSYEKL. CDR3 size: 14 residues. This PCR relied on a set of 60 Vbeta primers and 13 Jbeta primers. Assay: immunoSEQ multiplex PCR; the TCRdb copy retains only in-frame clones and omits some. Here the sample spans fewer than 200,000 clones, around 76% being singletons. The source is a man in his forties in good health and CMV-seropositive. What was sequenced was PBMCs. The chain recombines TRBV4-1 with TRBJ2-5; unclear D gene. This chain's CDR3 is CASSPGSSRETQYF. CDR3 nucleotide sequence: TGCGCCAGCAGCCCCGGGTCTTCAAGAGAGACCCAGTACTTC.